The 17 T cell receptor beta chains below were found in one sample sequenced in a study of blood T cell repertoires in COVID-19. Profiling relied on immunoSEQ multiplex PCR, and the TCRdb table lists in-frame clones only, not all of them. This table has 200,000 or so clones, 80% to 85% appearing once. Sequences were obtained from peripheral blood. The receptor source for this set is a woman aged 55-69 years who had recovered from COVID-19.

V usage is TRBV2 and J usage is TRBJ1-6; TRBD1 might be the D (5 bases). Germline CDR1 is SNHLY and CDR2 is FYNNEI. V was shortened by 2 bases and J by 3 bases, with 8 bases between the two germline ends. There are 15 residues in the CDR3. The CDR3 protein is CASSERRDYNSPLHF. DNA for the CDR3: TGTGCCAGCAGTGAACGCAGGGACTATAATTCACCCCTCCACTTT.

The CDR3 region is CASSQATGSGYGYTF. Written as DNA, the CDR3 is TGTGCCAGCAGCCAGGCGACAGGGAGCGGCTATGGCTACACCTTC. V usage is TRBV4-2 and J usage is TRBJ1-2; 7 nucleotides match TRBD1. The germline CDR1 and CDR2 sequences are LGHNA and YNFKEQ. Trimming took 3 bases from V and 4 from J; bases not matched to a gene: 8. The CDR3 is made up of 15 amino acids.

There are a few counts of this clone. This chain connects TRBV7-6 to TRBJ1-4, with 7 bases matching TRBD1. This CDR3 region has 16 residues. From germline, CDR1 is SGHVS and CDR2 FNYEAQ. The V and J ends lost 5 bases and 0 bases, in that order; junction bases with no gene match: 6. The CDR3 reads CASSPRGPATNEKLFF. CDR3 nucleotides: TGTGCCAGCAGCCCGAGGGGGCCGGCAACTAATGAAAAACTGTTTTTT.

The sample holds a few counts of this clone. The chain uses TRBV18 and TRBJ2-6; TRBD1 matches 7 bases. Trimming cost V 2 bases and J 2 bases; bases outside gene matches: 0. CDR1 and CDR2 from the germline V gene are KGHSH and LQKENI. The CDR3 contains 15 residues. This CDR3 reads CASSPTGAGANVLTF. The CDR3 DNA reads as TGTGCCAGCTCACCAACAGGGGCTGGGGCCAACGTCCTGACTTTC.

The rearrangement uses TRBV9 and TRBJ1-1; 8 nucleotides line up with TRBD1. The CDR3 length is 15 residues. J gave up 3 bases and V 3 bases, and 7 bases lay outside the gene matches. Germline CDR1 and CDR2: SGDLS and YYNGEE. The CDR3 is CASSGRSRGHTEAFF. In nucleotides, the CDR3 is TGTGCCAGCAGCGGACGGAGCAGGGGGCACACTGAAGCTTTCTTT.

This chain connects TRBV9 to TRBJ2-3, with 13 bases lining up with TRBD2. From germline, CDR1 is SGDLS and CDR2 YYNGEE. V dropped 4 bases and J dropped 2; count of bases not matched to a gene: 4. This CDR3 has 16 residues. CDR3 DNA sequence: TGTGCCAGCAGCCCTGGGACTAGCGGGGCCACAGATACGCAGTATTTT. It encodes CASSPGTSGATDTQYF.

CDR3 sequence (DNA): TGCGCCAGCAGCTTGCAAGGGGGCTCCTACGAGCAGTACTTC. It encodes CASSLQGGSYEQYF. The genes are TRBV5-1 and TRBJ2-7; D is perhaps TRBD1 (6 bases). The CDR3 totals 14 residues. The V gene lost 1 base and the J gene lost 0 bases, with 8 bases spanning the gap. Germline loops: CDR1 SGHRS, CDR2 YFSETQ.

The chain recombines TRBV3-1 (or the pseudogene TRBV3-2) with TRBJ2-7, with D unresolved. V lost 1 base and J 6 bases, leaving 4 bases between the germline ends. There are 11 residues in the CDR3. Per germline, CDR1 LGHDT and CDR2 YNNKEL (reference sequence). The CDR3: CASSQAGEQYF. CDR3 nucleotide sequence: TGTGCCAGCAGCCAAGCGGGCGAGCAGTACTTC.

V gene TRBV10-3 combines with J gene TRBJ1-2, with D perhaps matching TRBD1 (5 bases). The CDR3 is 13 residues long. Germline loops: CDR1 ENHRY, CDR2 SYGVKD. V lost 3 bases to trimming and J lost 8 bases, with 13 bases between them. The CDR3 DNA reads as TGTGCCATCAGTGAAGGTCAGGGCCGAGGCTACACCTTC. Amino acids: CAISEGQGRGYTF.

The gene calls are TRBV18 and TRBJ1-2; 9 bases are a match to TRBD1. Germline V gene sequence: CDR1 KGHSH, CDR2 LQKENI. J was trimmed by 8 bases and V by 0 bases; bases with no gene match: 10. CDR3 length: 16 residues. The CDR3 bases are TGTGCCAGCTCACCACCGGGGACAGGGAAGAGGGACGGCTACACCTTC. Amino acids: CASSPPGTGKRDGYTF.

The rearrangement uses TRBV9 and TRBJ2-1, with D perhaps matching TRBD1 (5 bases). This CDR3 is built from 15 residues. V was shortened by 0 bases and J by 2 bases, with 9 bases between the two germline ends. CDR1 and CDR2 from the germline V gene are SGDLS and YYNGEE. CDR3 sequence: CASSVVWGPYNEQFF. The CDR3 DNA reads TGTGCCAGCAGCGTAGTGTGGGGCCCCTACAATGAGCAGTTCTTC.

This sequence joins TRBV5-6 and TRBJ2-7; the D gene is possibly TRBD2 (7 bases). This CDR3 comprises 15 residues. V was clipped by 4 bases and J by 3 bases, with 17 bases between them. Germline V gene sequence: CDR1 SGHDT, CDR2 YYEEEE. The CDR3 loop is CASSQGGGAFYEQYF. CDR3 coding DNA: TGTGCCAGCAGCCAGGGAGGGGGGGCGTTCTACGAGCAGTACTTC.

The chain uses TRBV7-3 and TRBJ2-1; 7 positions agree with TRBD1. V lost 5 bases and J lost 13; bases outside the gene matches: 14. CDR3 length equals 14 residues. CDR1 is SGHTA, CDR2 FQGTGA, per germline. CDR3 in DNA: TGTGCCAGCAGCCCGGGACAGTCCGTAGAAGAACAGTTCTTC. Its translation is CASSPGQSVEEQFF.

J is TRBJ1-1 and V is TRBV5-1; no firm D call. CDR3 length: 14 residues. V lost 1 base to trimming and J lost 1 base, with 8 bases between them. Germline lookup yields CDR1 SGHRS and CDR2 YFSETQ. This CDR3 reads CASSLYDWNTEAFF. CDR3 DNA: TGCGCCAGCAGCTTGTACGACTGGAACACTGAAGCTTTCTTT.

V is TRBV7-8 and J is TRBJ1-1; D gene ambiguous. This CDR3 contains 14 residues. V was pared by 5 bases and J by 4 bases, with 14 bases between. Germline-derived CDR1 and CDR2 are SGHVS and FQNEAQ. CDR3 protein: CASSQHELATEAFF. CDR3 in DNA: TGTGCCAGCAGCCAACATGAACTAGCCACTGAAGCTTTCTTT. Full variable domain (missing parts from reference TRBV7-8 and TRBJ1-1): GAGVSQSPRYKVAKRGQDVALRCDPISGHVSLFWYQQALGQGPEFLTYFQNEAQLDKSGLPSDRFFAERPEGSVSTLKIQRTQQEDSAVYLCASSQHELATEAFFGQGTRLTVV.

This clone was counted between two and nine times. V and J are TRBV30 and TRBJ2-1, with no clear D. The CDR3 has 14 residues. The V gene lost 3 bases and the J gene lost 9 bases, with 18 bases spanning the gap. The germline V gene encodes CDR1 GTSNPN and CDR2 SVGIG (reference sequence). CDR3 DNA sequence: TGTGCCTGGAGCAAGGTTATGGCGACGGGTGAGCAGTTCTTC. Translating gives CAWSKVMATGEQFF.

V usage is TRBV28 and J usage is TRBJ1-5, with a possible D match to TRBD1 (5 bases). The length of the CDR3 is 18 residues. Trimming removed 2 bases at V and 2 bases at J, with 19 bases between. The germline CDR1 and CDR2 sequences are MDHEN and SYDVKM. The CDR3 DNA sequence: TGTGCCAGCAGTTTAGATATTGGGGGGGGGATCCGCAATCAGCCCCAGCATTTT. This encodes CASSLDIGGGIRNQPQHF.